These 32 T cell receptor beta chains share one sample of origin, sequenced in a study of blood T cell repertoires in COVID-19. TCRdb keeps only in-frame clones here, not all; method: immunoSEQ multiplex PCR. The sample has about 190,000 clones; roughly 86% are singletons. Sequencing was carried out using PBMCs or T cells enriched from blood (not recorded which). The receptor source for this set is a man aged 40-55 years with acute COVID-19.

The chain recombines TRBV28 with TRBJ2-7; 8 bases align to TRBD1. The CDR3 runs to 16 residues. CDR1 is MDHEN, CDR2 SYDVKM, per germline. The V segment lost 5 bases and the J segment 1 base; nucleotides outside the gene matches: 10. In DNA form, the CDR3 reads TGTGCCAGCAGTCCCTCCGGGACAGGACCTTCCTACGAGCAGTACTTC. As protein: CASSPSGTGPSYEQYF.

The chain is built from TRBV7-9 and TRBJ2-7; maybe TRBD2 (5 bases). The CDR3 has 14 residues. With 5 bases removed from V and 3 bases from J, the gap between germline ends came to 14 bases. Germline CDR1 and CDR2: SEHNR and FQNEAQ (reference sequence). CDR3 coding DNA: TGTGCCAGCAGCGGCAACCTCCGGGGCTACGAGCAGTACTTC. Translating gives CASSGNLRGYEQYF.

V and J are TRBV5-6 and TRBJ2-5, with TRBD1 matching 10 bases. V was pared by 3 bases and J by 5 bases, with 4 bases of the junction left unmatched. This CDR3 contains 14 residues. Germline V gene lookup returns CDR1 SGHDT and CDR2 YYEEEE. The CDR3 DNA is TGTGCCAGCAGCTCGGGGACAGGGGAGGAGACCCAGTACTTC. Residues: CASSSGTGEETQYF.

This chain joins TRBV4-1 and TRBJ1-3; D unclear. CDR3 length equals 16 residues. CDR1 and CDR2 (germline): MGHRA, YSYEKL. Trimming took 0 bases from V and 4 from J, leaving 13 bases between them. The CDR3 DNA reads TGCGCCAGCAGCCAAGATAGGCCGGGGATGGGAAACACCATATATTTT. Amino acid sequence: CASSQDRPGMGNTIYF.

The chain employs TRBV7-9 and TRBJ1-5; 7 nucleotides line up with TRBD1. This CDR3 contains 12 residues. The ends lost 1 base at V and 14 bases at J; junction bases unmatched: 5. CDR1 is SEHNR and CDR2 is FQNEAQ in the germline V gene (reference sequence). The CDR3: CASSLGQGMKHF. The CDR3 region has the DNA TGTGCCAGCAGCTTAGGACAGGGAATGAAGCATTTT.

There are a few counts of this clone. V is TRBV19 and J is TRBJ1-5; TRBD1 matches at 9 bases. CDR1 LNHDA and CDR2 SQIVND come from the germline V gene (reference sequence). The CDR3 is made up of 15 amino acids. The J segment lost 0 bases and the V segment lost 8 bases, leaving 5 bases of the junction unmatched. The CDR3 reads CASGWGQGSNQPQHF. The DNA for the CDR3 is TGTGCCAGTGGATGGGGACAGGGTAGCAATCAGCCCCAGCATTTT.

The V gene is TRBV30, the J gene TRBJ2-7, with 9 bases aligning to TRBD1. Trimming cost V 3 bases and J 3 bases; bases outside gene matches: 0. The CDR3 runs to 12 residues. Germline V gene data show CDR1 as GTSNPN and CDR2 as SVGIG (reference sequence). The CDR3 loop is CAWRDRGYEQYF. The CDR3 nucleotides are TGTGCCTGGAGGGACAGGGGCTACGAGCAGTACTTC.

The V and J genes are TRBV14 and TRBJ1-4; 9 bases match TRBD1. V lost 4 bases to trimming and J lost 0 bases; unmatched junction nucleotides: 9. Germline CDR1 is SGHDN and CDR2 is FVKESK. This CDR3 is 18 amino acids long. The DNA for the CDR3 is TGTGCCAGCAGCCCGCCGGACAGGGGAGGAGCAACTAATGAAAAACTGTTTTTT. Protein sequence: CASSPPDRGGATNEKLFF.

The rearrangement joins TRBV6-5 to TRBJ2-7, with 9 bases aligning to TRBD2. The CDR3 extends over 15 amino acids. In germline, CDR1 is MNHEY, CDR2 SVGAGI. J was trimmed by 4 bases and V by 4 bases; bases with no gene match: 8. The CDR3 DNA follows: TGTGCCAGCAGTTTCGGCGGCGGGAGGGTGTACGAGCAGTACTTC. It translates to CASSFGGGRVYEQYF.

The chain recombines TRBV7-9 with TRBJ2-3; D is uncertain. Germline lookup yields CDR1 SEHNR and CDR2 FQNEAQ (reference sequence). V was pared by 3 bases and J by 7 bases, with 8 bases between. The CDR3 extends over 12 amino acids. The CDR3 DNA follows: TGTGCCAGCAGCTTCCCGTTCCATACGCAGTATTTT. It translates to CASSFPFHTQYF.

This clone came up once. The chain combines TRBV2 with TRBJ1-6; D possibly corresponds to TRBD1 (6 bases). V was shortened by 8 bases and J by 10 bases, with 15 bases between the two germline ends. Germline CDR1 is SNHLY and CDR2 is FYNNEI. The CDR3 extends over 13 amino acids. This chain's CDR3 is CASVKRGGSPLHF. The CDR3 region has the DNA TGTGCCAGCGTGAAGAGAGGGGGATCACCCCTCCACTTT.

The chain employs TRBV7-3 and TRBJ2-1, with D possibly TRBD2 on 5 matching bases. The germline gives CDR1 SGHTA, CDR2 FQGTGA. Trimming removed 4 bases at V and 9 bases at J, with 7 bases between. The CDR3 has 11 amino acids. Here the CDR3 reads CASSSGSEQFF. CDR3 DNA: TGTGCCAGCAGCTCGGGGAGTGAGCAGTTCTTC.

This clone was found once. The chain recombines TRBV14 with TRBJ1-2; 9 nucleotides line up with TRBD1. The CDR3 is 14 residues long. Germline V lookup: CDR1 SGHDN, CDR2 FVKESK. V trimming: 0 bases; J trimming: 9 bases; junction bases outside the gene matches: 5. The CDR3 nucleotides are TGTGCCAGCAGCCAAGACCGGACAGGGGATAGCTACACCTTC. This encodes CASSQDRTGDSYTF.

Only a few counts were recorded for this clone. The chain is built from TRBV28 and TRBJ1-5, with TRBD1 as a possible D gene (5 bases). Germline CDR1 and CDR2: MDHEN and SYDVKM. The CDR3 loop spans 15 amino acids. Trimming shortened V by 3 bases and J by 1 base, and 10 bases separated the two germline ends. CDR3 region: CASSFWAGSNQPQHF. The CDR3 DNA reads TGTGCCAGCAGTTTTTGGGCAGGGAGCAATCAGCCCCAGCATTTT.

The chain links TRBV5-4 to TRBJ1-2, with D uncertain. The CDR3 loop spans 12 amino acids. V lost 4 bases and J 5 bases, leaving 9 bases between the germline ends. Per the germline V gene, CDR1 is SGHNT and CDR2 is YYREEE (reference sequence). CDR3 coding DNA: TGTGCCAGCAGCGGAACGGGTTATGGCTACACCTTC. The encoded protein is CASSGTGYGYTF.

A remark on this clone: An end of the junction differs from the germline gene, which may be a read error. V and J are TRBV13 and TRBJ2-7; TRBD2 agrees at 16 bases. The CDR3 is 14 residues long. The germline CDR1 and CDR2 sequences are PRHDT and FYEKMQ (reference sequence). The CDR3 nucleotides are TGTGCCAGCAGCAAACCGGGACTAGCGGGAGGGGTGTCCTTC. Protein: CASSKPGLAGGVSF.

The V call is TRBV28, the J call TRBJ1-6, with 9 bases fitting TRBD1. This CDR3 region has 14 residues. The J segment lost 8 bases and the V segment lost 6 bases, leaving 5 bases of the junction unmatched. The germline V gene encodes CDR1 MDHEN and CDR2 SYDVKM. For the CDR3, the DNA is TGTGCCAGCAGCACTGGGACAGGGTATTCACCCCTCCACTTT. It codes for CASSTGTGYSPLHF.

V is TRBV3-1 (or the pseudogene TRBV3-2) and J is TRBJ1-1; D unclear. This CDR3 region has 14 residues. V lost 0 bases and J 11 bases, leaving 16 bases between the germline ends. Germline V gene data show CDR1 as LGHDT and CDR2 as YNNKEL (reference sequence). The DNA of the CDR3 is TGTGCCAGCAGCCAAGATCCTGCTGAGATCGTGGCTTTCTTT. Encoded protein: CASSQDPAEIVAFF.

The chain has TRBV9 and TRBJ2-2, with a weak D call TRBD2 (6 bases). CDR1 is SGDLS, CDR2 YYNGEE, per germline. Trimming removed 1 base at V and 4 bases at J, with 11 bases between. The CDR3 is made up of 15 amino acids. CDR3 sequence: CASSVSSGVTGELFF. The CDR3 DNA sequence: TGTGCCAGCAGCGTAAGCTCGGGAGTCACCGGGGAGCTGTTTTTT. Full variable domain (rest looked up from reference TRBV9 and TRBJ2-2): DSGVTQTPKHLITATGQRVTLRCSPRSGDLSVYWYQQSLDQGLQFLIQYYNGEERAKGNILERFSAQQFPDLHSELNLSSLELGDSALYFCASSVSSGVTGELFFGEGSRLTVL.

The chain carries TRBV15 and TRBJ2-7, with 12 bases matching TRBD2. This CDR3 has 15 amino acids. Per the germline V gene, CDR1 is LNHNV and CDR2 is YYDKDF (reference sequence). The trim removed 0 bases at V and 3 bases at J, leaving 0 bases unmatched. The CDR3 is CATSRELAGGYEQYF. The CDR3 nucleotides are TGTGCCACCAGCAGAGAACTAGCGGGAGGCTACGAGCAGTACTTC.

This chain uses TRBV27 with TRBJ1-6, with D possibly TRBD1 on 5 matching bases. Trimming removed 3 bases at V and 11 bases at J, with 14 bases between. CDR1 and CDR2 from the germline V gene are MNHEY and SMNVEV (reference sequence). This CDR3 spans 14 amino acids. CDR3 sequence reads: CASSFIRARAPLHF. DNA of the CDR3: TGTGCCAGCAGTTTCATCAGGGCTAGGGCACCCCTCCACTTT.

The J gene is TRBJ2-6, the V gene TRBV3-1 (or the pseudogene TRBV3-2); 8 nucleotides match TRBD1. The CDR3 is made up of 18 amino acids. Germline lookup yields CDR1 LGHDT and CDR2 YNNKEL (reference sequence). Losses at the gene ends were 4 bases for V and 0 bases for J; bases not matched to a gene: 8. The CDR3 reads CASSRGWTGLSGANVLTF. The CDR3 DNA reads TGTGCCAGCAGCCGAGGTTGGACAGGGCTCTCTGGGGCCAACGTCCTGACTTTC.

This chain joins TRBV6-2 or TRBV6-3 and TRBJ1-5, with D tentatively TRBD1 (5 bases). This CDR3 comprises 16 residues. Germline values: CDR1 MNHEY, CDR2 SVGEGT. V lost 0 bases, J lost 3 bases, and 12 bases lay in between. The CDR3 spells CASSYSVGVNNQPQHF. The CDR3 nucleotides read TGTGCCAGCAGTTACTCAGTAGGGGTCAACAATCAGCCCCAGCATTTT.

The CDR3 loop is CASSHWTSGRAPYNEQFF. In DNA, the CDR3 is TGCGCCAGCAGCCACTGGACTAGCGGGAGGGCCCCCTACAATGAGCAGTTCTTC. This chain links TRBV4-3 with TRBJ2-1, with 15 bases aligning to TRBD2. The J segment lost 2 bases and the V segment lost 3 bases, leaving 5 bases of the junction unmatched. Germline values: CDR1 LGHNA, CDR2 YSLEER. This CDR3 spans 18 amino acids.

CDR3 residues: CAIRSGTAKGYNEQFF. The CDR3 DNA sequence: TGTGCCATTCGGTCGGGGACAGCTAAAGGTTACAATGAGCAGTTCTTC. The rearrangement uses TRBV28 and TRBJ2-1; 7 nucleotides line up with TRBD1. Trimming at V came to 10 bases and at J to 4 bases, leaving 16 bases not matched to a gene. Germline CDR1 reads MDHEN; CDR2 reads SYDVKM. The CDR3 is 16 residues long. Together with reference TRBV28 and TRBJ2-1, the CDR3 gives the full variable domain: DVKVTQSSRYLVKRTGEKVFLECVQDMDHENMFWYRQDPGLGLRLIYFSYDVKMKEKGDIPEGYSVSREKKERFSLILESASTNQTSMYLCAIRSGTAKGYNEQFFGPGTRLTVL.

The chain joins TRBV30 to TRBJ1-4; TRBD1 might be the D (6 bases). With 4 bases removed from V and 0 bases from J, the gap between germline ends came to 18 bases. The length of the CDR3 is 17 residues. Germline V gives CDR1 GTSNPN, CDR2 SVGIG (reference sequence). The CDR3 loop is CAWTRGQPHATNEKLFF. Here the CDR3 DNA reads TGTGCCTGGACCCGAGGACAGCCGCATGCAACTAATGAAAAACTGTTTTTT.

This clone was seen once. V usage is TRBV28 and J usage is TRBJ2-3; D is undetermined. CDR3 length: 11 residues. Trimming stripped 5 bases from V and 6 bases from J, with 6 bases between. CDR1 and CDR2 (germline): MDHEN, SYDVKM. DNA for the CDR3: TGTGCCAGCAGTCCCCTGGATACGCAGTATTTT. Translating it yields CASSPLDTQYF.

The chain has TRBV6-1 and TRBJ1-5, with 8 positions matching TRBD1. The germline V gene has CDR1 MNHNS and CDR2 SASEGT. The CDR3 contains 15 residues. The trim removed 3 bases at V and 1 base at J, leaving 2 bases unmatched. The chain's CDR3 is CASSEQGASNQPQHF. The CDR3 DNA follows: TGTGCCAGCAGTGAGCAGGGGGCGAGCAATCAGCCCCAGCATTTT.

The V and J genes are TRBV9 and TRBJ2-3, with 15 nucleotides matching TRBD2. Germline assignment: CDR1 SGDLS and CDR2 YYNGEE. The V gene end was trimmed by 4 bases and the J gene end by 2 bases; junction bases not matched to a gene: 8. The CDR3 sequence is 18 residues long. For the CDR3, the DNA is TGTGCCAGCAGCTTGGGACTAGCGGGAGGTGCCCACACAGATACGCAGTATTTT. Protein product: CASSLGLAGGAHTDTQYF.

This chain uses TRBV6-5 with TRBJ1-4; no clear D gene. The germline CDR1 and CDR2 sequences are MNHEY and SVGAGI. The CDR3 runs to 14 residues. V was shortened by 4 bases and J by 5 bases, with 11 bases between the two germline ends. This CDR3 is CASSSTGKNEKLFF. In nucleotides, the CDR3 is TGTGCCAGCAGTTCAACGGGGAAGAATGAAAAACTGTTTTTT.

The CDR3 nucleotides are TGCGCCAGCAGCCAAGGAGTCGCAGGGGCCCCCTTTATTCAGTACTTC. It translates to CASSQGVAGAPFIQYF. The chain has TRBV4-3 and TRBJ2-4, with D possibly matching TRBD1 (6 bases). The V and J ends lost 1 base and 10 bases respectively, with 20 bases between them. Germline CDR1 LGHNA, CDR2 YSLEER. The CDR3 length is 16 residues.

In nucleotides, the CDR3 is TGTGCCAGCAGCTCGCCAGGGGTAGACATTCAGTACTTC. This codes for CASSSPGVDIQYF. The V and J genes are TRBV7-9 and TRBJ2-4, with D tentatively TRBD1 (6 bases). CDR1 and CDR2 (germline): SEHNR, FQNEAQ (reference sequence). This CDR3 is built from 13 residues. V dropped 4 bases and J dropped 8 bases, with 12 bases sitting between them. Drawing the rest from reference TRBV7-9 and TRBJ2-4, the complete variable domain is DTGVSQNPRHKITKRGQNVTFRCDPISEHNRLYWYRQTLGQGPEFLTYFQNEAQLEKSRLLSDRFSAERPKGSFSTLEIQRTEQGDSAMYLCASSSPGVDIQYFGAGTRLSVL.